The present entry profiles one T cell receptor (beta chain) with its context. V lost 0 bases to trimming and J lost 2 bases, with 8 bases between them. This CDR3 has 14 residues. Germline loops: CDR1 SGDLS, CDR2 YYNGEE. The data were obtained in a study of T cell changes during pregnancy in multiple sclerosis. Sequencing used immunoSEQ multiplex PCR; TCRdb keeps in-frame clones, though not all of them. The sample lists almost 35,000 clones, approximately 90% occurring once. The sequence derives from a female donor with multiple sclerosis, enrolled in a pregnancy study. Sequenced material: CD8+ T cells from peripheral blood mononuclear cells, taken in the first trimester of pregnancy. J is TRBJ1-2 and V is TRBV9; no reliable D call. CDR3 region: CASSVGGGNYGYTF. CDR3 sequence (DNA): TGTGCCAGCAGCGTAGGCGGCGGAAACTATGGCTACACCTTC.